The 7 T cell receptor beta chains below all came from one sample that was sequenced in a study of regulatory T cells in long-lasting Graves disease. Construction of the TCR beta libraries employed iRepertoire HTBI primers in conjunction with Arm-PCR of CDR3 regions. TCRdb used MiXCR to reprocess the multiplex PCR reads, holding one entry per CDR3 protein. The sample holds 400,000 to 550,000 distinct CDR3 sequences; under 15% are singletons and the top ten take over 15%. Sample time point: newly diagnosed GD, antithyroid drugs for less than 3 months. RNA from PBMCs was the source of the TCR library. This sample also appeared in a second study, on T cells in Graves' hyperthyroidism and ophthalmopathy.

Sequenced material: peripheral blood mononuclear cells (PBMCs), taken at new diagnosis, from a patient treated with antithyroid drugs. The receptors originated from a young woman with Graves disease.

This clonotype has ten or more counts. The chain recombines TRBV29-1 with TRBJ2-7; a weak D match, TRBD2 (6 bases). V lost 2 bases to trimming and J lost 4 bases, with 15 bases between them. The CDR3 runs 14 residues. Germline V gene lookup returns CDR1 SQVTM and CDR2 ANQGSEA. CDR3 DNA sequence: TGCAGCGTTGAAACGGGAGTGCCCCTATACGAGCAGTACTTC. This gives the protein CSVETGVPLYEQYF.

This chain links TRBV6-1 with TRBJ2-3, with D unclear. From germline, CDR1 is MNHNS and CDR2 SASEGT. V lost 4 bases to trimming and J lost 2 bases, with 13 bases between them. There are 15 residues in the CDR3. This CDR3 is CASSGRARFTDTQYF. The CDR3 bases are TGTGCCAGCAGTGGGCGAGCTAGATTCACAGATACGCAGTATTTT.

The CDR3 is CASRHGHQEQFF. The CDR3 DNA reads as TGTGCCAGCAGACATGGACACCAGGAGCAGTTCTTC. The V call is TRBV11-2, the J call TRBJ2-3; TRBD1 might be the D (5 bases). The DNA matches TRBJ2-1 better at its end, which makes the J call doubtful. This CDR3 region has 12 residues. In germline, CDR1 is SGHAT, CDR2 FQNNGV.

This clonotype was counted a few times. This rearrangement joins TRBV12-5 to TRBJ2-1; a weak D match, TRBD2 (5 bases). V was clipped by 7 bases and J by 4 bases, with 14 bases between them. CDR3 size: 14 residues. CDR1 LGHNT and CDR2 FRNRAP come from the germline V gene. In DNA, the CDR3 is TGTGCTAGTGCCCCCTTTGGGAGTTACAATGAGCAGTTCTTC. Translation gives CASAPFGSYNEQFF.

Regarding this clonotype: At one end the junction does not follow the germline gene, possibly because of a read error. The chain links TRBV6-6 to TRBJ2-7; no definite D call. The germline gives CDR1 MNHNY, CDR2 SVGAGI (reference sequence). The CDR3 is 17 residues long. CDR3 sequence: CASSYSMSVQHPYEQHF. In DNA, the CDR3 is TGTGCCAGCAGTTACTCGATGTCGGTCCAACATCCCTACGAGCAGCACTTC.

This clonotype has ten or more counts. The rearrangement joins TRBV28 to TRBJ2-6; D is ambiguous. The germline V gene encodes CDR1 MDHEN and CDR2 SYDVKM. This CDR3 is 14 amino acids long. The germline V and J ends were trimmed by 5 bases and 4 bases, with 9 bases remaining between them. The CDR3 reads CASSDGSGANVLTF. For the CDR3, the DNA is TGTGCCAGCAGTGATGGGTCCGGGGCCAACGTCCTGACTTTC. Combining the CDR3 with reference TRBV28 and TRBJ2-6 gives the whole variable domain DVKVTQSSRYLVKRTGEKVFLECVQDMDHENMFWYRQDPGLGLRLIYFSYDVKMKEKGDIPEGYSVSREKKERFSLILESASTNQTSMYLCASSDGSGANVLTFGAGSRLTVL.

This clonotype was counted many times. The chain has TRBV10-3 and TRBJ1-1; 7 bases agree with TRBD1. Germline trimming cut 4 bases from V and 7 bases from J; bases unmatched to any gene: 6. The CDR3 contains 13 residues. The germline gives CDR1 ENHRY, CDR2 SYGVKD. The DNA of the CDR3 is TGTGCCATCAGTGCGAAGGGGGCCGGTGAAGCTTTCTTT. Translating it yields CAISAKGAGEAFF.